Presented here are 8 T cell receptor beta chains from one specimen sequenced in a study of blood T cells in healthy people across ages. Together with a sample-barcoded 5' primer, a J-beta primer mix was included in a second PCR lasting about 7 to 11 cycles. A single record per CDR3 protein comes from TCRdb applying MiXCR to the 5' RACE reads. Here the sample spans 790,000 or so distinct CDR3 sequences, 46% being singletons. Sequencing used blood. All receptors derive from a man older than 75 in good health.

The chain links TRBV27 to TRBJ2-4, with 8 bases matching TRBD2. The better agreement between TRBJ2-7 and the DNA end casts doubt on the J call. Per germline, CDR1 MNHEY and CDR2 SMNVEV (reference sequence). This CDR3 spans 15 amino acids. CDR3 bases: TGTGCCAGCAGTTTATCGCGGACTAGCAGAGACGAGCAGTACTTC. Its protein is CASSLSRTSRDEQYF.

The DNA for the CDR3 is TGTGCCAGCAGCCAAAGTAGAGCCCAAGAGACCCAGTACTTC. It encodes CASSQSRAQETQYF. The chain recombines TRBV16 with TRBJ2-5; D unclear. V was shortened by 2 bases and J by 1 base, with 8 bases between the two germline ends. The CDR3 has 14 residues. Per the germline V gene, CDR1 is KGHSY and CDR2 is FQNENV.

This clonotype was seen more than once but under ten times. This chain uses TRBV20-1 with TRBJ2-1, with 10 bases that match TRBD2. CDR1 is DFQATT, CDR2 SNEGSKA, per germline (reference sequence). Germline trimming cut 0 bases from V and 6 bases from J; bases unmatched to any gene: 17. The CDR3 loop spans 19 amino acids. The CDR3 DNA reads TGCAGTGCTAGAGATTGGTGGACTAGCGGTGGCACTCTATCCAATGAGCAGTTCTTC. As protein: CSARDWWTSGGTLSNEQFF.

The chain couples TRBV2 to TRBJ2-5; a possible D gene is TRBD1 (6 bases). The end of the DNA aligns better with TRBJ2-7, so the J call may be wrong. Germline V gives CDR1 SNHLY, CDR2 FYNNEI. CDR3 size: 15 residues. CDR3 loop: CASIGYRVGFYEQYF. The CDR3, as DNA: TGTGCCAGCATAGGATACAGGGTTGGATTCTACGAGCAGTACTTC.

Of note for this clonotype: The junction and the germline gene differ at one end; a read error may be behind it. Written as DNA, the CDR3 is TGTGGCAGCAGCGGACCAAGGGCTGAAGCTTTCTTT. Translating gives CGSSGPRAEAFF. The chain joins TRBV3-1 to TRBJ1-1; no clear D. Germline V lookup: CDR1 LGHDT, CDR2 YNNKEL (reference sequence). This CDR3 contains 12 residues.

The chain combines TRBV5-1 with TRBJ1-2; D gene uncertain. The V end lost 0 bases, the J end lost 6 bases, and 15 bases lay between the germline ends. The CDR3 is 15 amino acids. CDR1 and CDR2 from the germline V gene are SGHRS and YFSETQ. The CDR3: CASSLDRGSPHGYTF. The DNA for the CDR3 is TGCGCCAGCAGCTTGGACCGGGGATCCCCGCATGGCTACACCTTC.

In DNA, the CDR3 is TGTGCCAGCAAAGTCGGCCAGGGGGCTGAAGCTTTCTTT. This sequence encodes CASKVGQGAEAFF. J is TRBJ1-1 and V is TRBV6-6, with 7 bases lining up with TRBD1. This CDR3 spans 13 amino acids. Germline CDR1 and CDR2: MNHNY and SVGAGI (reference sequence). V gave up 7 bases and J gave up 6 bases; unmatched junction bases: 8.

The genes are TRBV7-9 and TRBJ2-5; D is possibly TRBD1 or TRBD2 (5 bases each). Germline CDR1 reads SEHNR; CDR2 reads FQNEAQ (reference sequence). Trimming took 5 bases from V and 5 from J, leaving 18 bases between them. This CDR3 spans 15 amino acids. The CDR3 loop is CASSNGALLRETQYF. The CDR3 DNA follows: TGTGCCAGCAGCAACGGGGCCCTGCTAAGGGAGACCCAGTACTTC.